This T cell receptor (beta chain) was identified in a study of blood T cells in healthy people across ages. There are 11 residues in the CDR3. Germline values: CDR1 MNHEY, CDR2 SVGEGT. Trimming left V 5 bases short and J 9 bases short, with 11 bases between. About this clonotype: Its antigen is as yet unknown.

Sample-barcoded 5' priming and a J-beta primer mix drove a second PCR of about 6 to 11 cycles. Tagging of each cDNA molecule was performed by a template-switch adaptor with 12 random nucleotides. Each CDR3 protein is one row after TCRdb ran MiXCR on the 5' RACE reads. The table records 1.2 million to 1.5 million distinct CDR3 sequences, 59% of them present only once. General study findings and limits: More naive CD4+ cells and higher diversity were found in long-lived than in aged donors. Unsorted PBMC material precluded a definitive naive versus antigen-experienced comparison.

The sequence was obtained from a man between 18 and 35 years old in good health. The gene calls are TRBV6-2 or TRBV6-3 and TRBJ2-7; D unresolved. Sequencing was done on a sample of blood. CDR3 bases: TGTGCCAGCAGTCTCCTTGGTATGCAGTACTTC. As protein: CASSLLGMQYF.